This T cell receptor beta chain stems from a study of long-term antiretroviral therapy in people with HIV. General study points: Clonal expansions arising prior to ART prevailed in the repertoire at every time point.

Per the germline V gene, CDR1 is MNHEY and CDR2 is SVGAGI. Unmatched junction bases numbered 13, after V lost 6 bases and J lost 8 bases. The CDR3 extends over 15 amino acids. Each donor provided at least one pre-ART PBMC sample and at least two post-ART PBMC samples. Points on this clone: Its antigen is undetermined.

The run of the v3.0 immunoSEQ assay was at survey level. Assay used: immunoSEQ multiplex PCR; TCRdb lists only in-frame clones, some missing. The table has approximately 23,000 clones, about 81% seen once. Source: unsorted PBMCs, taken 1.5 years after starting antiretroviral therapy. The receptor was isolated from a young man with HIV. The genes are TRBV6-5 and TRBJ2-1; TRBD1 aligns across 7 bases. The CDR3 coding sequence is TGTGCCAGCAGATCCGACAGGGTAGCGTTGGATGAGCAGTTCTTC. Translation: CASRSDRVALDEQFF.